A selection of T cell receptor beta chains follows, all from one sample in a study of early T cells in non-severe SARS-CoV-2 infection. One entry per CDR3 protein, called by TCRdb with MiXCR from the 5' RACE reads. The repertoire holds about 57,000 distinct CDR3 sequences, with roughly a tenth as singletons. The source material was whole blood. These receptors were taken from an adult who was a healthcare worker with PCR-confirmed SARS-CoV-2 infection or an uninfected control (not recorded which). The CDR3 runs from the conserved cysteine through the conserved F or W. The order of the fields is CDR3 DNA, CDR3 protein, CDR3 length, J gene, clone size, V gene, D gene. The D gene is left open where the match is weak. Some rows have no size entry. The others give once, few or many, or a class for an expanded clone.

DNA: TGTGCCAGCTCCCCTAGGGAGACCCAGTACTTC; CDR3: CASSPRETQYF; length: 11; J: TRBJ2-5; size: many; V: TRBV7-8; D: NA
DNA: TGCAGTGCTAGCGGTGACGAGACCCAGTACTTC; CDR3: CSASGDETQYF; length: 11; J: TRBJ2-5; size: few; V: TRBV20-1; D: NA
DNA: TGTGCCAGTAGCCGACAGGGGTCAGGCTACAATGAGCAGTTCTTC; CDR3: CASSRQGSGYNEQFF; length: 15; J: TRBJ2-1; size: few; V: TRBV19; D: TRBD1
DNA: TGTGCCAGCAGTTTCGCGGGGGGGACTGAAGCTTTCTTT; CDR3: CASSFAGGTEAFF; length: 13; J: TRBJ1-1; size: many; V: TRBV11-2; D: NA
DNA: TGCAGCGTCGGACTAGCGGGAGTGGAGACCCAGTACTTC; CDR3: CSVGLAGVETQYF; length: 13; J: TRBJ2-5; size: NA; V: TRBV29-1; D: TRBD2
DNA: TGCAGTGCTGAGAAGCCCGGGATCGCCGGGGAGCTGTTTTTT; CDR3: CSAEKPGIAGELFF; length: 14; J: TRBJ2-2; size: many; V: TRBV20-1; D: NA
DNA: TGTGCCAGCAGTGGAGCCGGGACTAGCGGAGCTGATACGCAGTATTTT; CDR3: CASSGAGTSGADTQYF; length: 16; J: TRBJ2-3; size: many; V: TRBV6-4; D: TRBD2
DNA: TGTGCCACCAGCAGAGATCGGGCGGGATCCAATGAGCAGTTCTTC; CDR3: CATSRDRAGSNEQFF; length: 15; J: TRBJ2-1; size: few; V: TRBV15; D: NA
DNA: TGTGCCAGCAGCTTAGCCGGGGGATCCACAGATACGCAGTATTTT; CDR3: CASSLAGGSTDTQYF; length: 15; J: TRBJ2-3; size: many; V: TRBV7-8; D: NA
DNA: TGTGCCAGCAGTGACACGACAGGTTTCGAGCAGTACTTC; CDR3: CASSDTTGFEQYF; length: 13; J: TRBJ2-7; size: few; V: TRBV25-1; D: NA
DNA: TGTGCCAGCAGTTTCAGGGGGCACCGCGACTATGGCTACACCTTC; CDR3: CASSFRGHRDYGYTF; length: 15; J: TRBJ1-2; size: many; V: TRBV6-6; D: TRBD1
DNA: TGCAGCGTTGGCCAGGGACTAGCGCGAGAGACCCAGTACTTC; CDR3: CSVGQGLARETQYF; length: 14; J: TRBJ2-5; size: NA; V: TRBV29-1; D: TRBD2
DNA: TGTGCCAGCAGCCCCTACCTCAATCAGCCCCAGCATTTT; CDR3: CASSPYLNQPQHF; length: 13; J: TRBJ1-5; size: medium-sized; V: TRBV4-2; D: NA
DNA: TGTGCCAGCACCCCCGACAGGGGTGTCTACAATGAGCAGTTCTTC; CDR3: CASTPDRGVYNEQFF; length: 15; J: TRBJ2-1; size: few; V: TRBV11-2; D: TRBD1
DNA: TGTGCCAGCAGTGGACCTAGCGGAGACTACAATGAGCAGTTCTTC; CDR3: CASSGPSGDYNEQFF; length: 15; J: TRBJ2-1; size: few; V: TRBV6-6; D: TRBD2
DNA: TGCAGTGCTAGATACTACACCGGGGAGCTGTTTTTT; CDR3: CSARYYTGELFF; length: 12; J: TRBJ2-2; size: NA; V: TRBV20-1; D: NA
DNA: TGTGCCACCAGTGACAGCGGGAACACCGGGGAGCTGTTTTTT; CDR3: CATSDSGNTGELFF; length: 14; J: TRBJ2-2; size: NA; V: TRBV24-1; D: NA
DNA: TGTGCCAGCAGCGGACGGACTAGCGGGAGTGGTGAGCAGTTCTTC; CDR3: CASSGRTSGSGEQFF; length: 15; J: TRBJ2-1; size: many; V: TRBV7-2; D: TRBD2
DNA: TGTGCCAGCAGCAGAGGACTAGCGGGAGCCCTTAGGAACATTCAGTACTTC; CDR3: CASSRGLAGALRNIQYF; length: 17; J: TRBJ2-4; size: many; V: TRBV14; D: TRBD2
DNA: TGTGCCATCAGTGAAAGGTTCTCCCCCGATGAGCAGTTCTTC; CDR3: CAISERFSPDEQFF; length: 14; J: TRBJ2-1; size: many; V: TRBV10-3; D: NA
DNA: TGTGCCAGCAGCCGGCAAGATCACGAGACCCAGTACTTC; CDR3: CASSRQDHETQYF; length: 13; J: TRBJ2-5; size: many; V: TRBV5-6; D: NA
DNA: TGTGCCAGCAGTCACCGACAGAGCACAGATACGCAGTATTTT; CDR3: CASSHRQSTDTQYF; length: 14; J: TRBJ2-3; size: many; V: TRBV27; D: NA